This passage covers 18 T cell receptor beta chains from one sample sequenced in a study of human T cells and chemical hapten exposure. Time point denoted: patch test 2, 6 weeks after DPC sensitization. Treatment here: therapeutic diphenylcyclopropenone sensitization with weekly scalp DPC. TCRdb reanalysed the RACE reads using MiXCR and keeps one entry per CDR3 protein. The sample records some 54,000 distinct CDR3 sequences, about a tenth being singletons. Sequencing used whole blood, obtained in connection with sensitization to the hapten diphenylcyclopropenone (DPC). The source of these receptors is a woman in her fifties or sixties with alopecia areata. Some clones in this sample may be carry-over from other donors' samples.

This clonotype showed up many times. V is TRBV27 and J is TRBJ2-3, with D possibly being TRBD2 (5 bases). Germline CDR1 and CDR2: MNHEY and SMNVEV (reference sequence). Trimming removed 7 bases from V and 0 bases from J, with 11 bases in between. This CDR3 is built from 14 residues. CDR3 sequence: CASKRTPSTDTQYF. The CDR3 bases are TGTGCCAGCAAGCGGACTCCGAGCACAGATACGCAGTATTTT.

This clonotype occurred many times. CDR3 coding DNA: TGTGCCAGCTCCCTTACCTACGGCCTTGAGCAGTTCTTC. It specifies CASSLTYGLEQFF. This chain connects TRBV25-1 to TRBJ2-1; D remains unclear. The CDR3 extends over 13 amino acids. V lost 8 bases, J lost 9 bases, and 17 bases lay in between. Per germline, CDR1 MGHDK and CDR2 SYGVNS. The whole variable domain, remainder taken from reference TRBV25-1 and TRBJ2-1, is EADIYQTPRYLVIGTGKKITLECSQTMGHDKMYWYQQDPGMELHLIHYSYGVNSTEKGDLSSESTVSRIRTEHFPLTLESARPSHTSQYLCASSLTYGLEQFFGPGTRLTVL.

This chain connects TRBV28 to TRBJ2-3; tentative D call: TRBD2 (6 bases). The CDR3 is 15 amino acids. V gave up 2 bases and J gave up 3 bases, with 12 bases separating them. From germline, CDR1 is MDHEN and CDR2 SYDVKM. CDR3 protein: CASSLLAGNTDTQYF. The CDR3 DNA sequence: TGTGCCAGCAGTTTACTCGCGGGGAATACAGATACGCAGTATTTT.

CDR3: CASPVGGMATNEKLFF. In DNA form, the CDR3 reads TGTGCAAGTCCCGTCGGAGGAATGGCAACTAATGAAAAACTGTTTTTT. The rearrangement links TRBV12-2 to TRBJ1-4. TRBV12-2 is an annotated pseudogene. CDR3 size: 16 residues.

The chain links TRBV28 to TRBJ1-6; D might be TRBD1 (5 bases). Trimming stripped 6 bases from V and 6 bases from J, with 6 bases between. The germline CDR1 and CDR2 sequences are MDHEN and SYDVKM. The CDR3 length is 12 residues. As DNA, the CDR3 is TGTGCCAGCAGGGGACTTAATTCACCCCTCCACTTT. This codes for CASRGLNSPLHF. Combining the CDR3 with reference TRBV28 and TRBJ1-6 gives the whole variable domain DVKVTQSSRYLVKRTGEKVFLECVQDMDHENMFWYRQDPGLGLRLIYFSYDVKMKEKGDIPEGYSVSREKKERFSLILESASTNQTSMYLCASRGLNSPLHFGNGTRLTVT.

The chain carries TRBV6-5 and TRBJ1-1; a possible D gene is TRBD1 (5 bases). Trimming pared 0 bases from V and 3 bases from J, leaving 11 bases between. Germline V gene sequence: CDR1 MNHEY, CDR2 SVGAGI. The CDR3 has 15 amino acids. In DNA, the CDR3 is TGTGCCAGCAGTTACTCCCGGACGGGGGACACTGAAGCTTTCTTT. Protein sequence: CASSYSRTGDTEAFF.

This clonotype showed up just once. The chain joins TRBV28 to TRBJ1-5; D is undetermined. The CDR3 has 12 amino acids. Germline CDR1 is MDHEN and CDR2 is SYDVKM. Between the trimmed V and J ends, which lost 6 bases and 3 bases, there was a span of 6 bases. The chain's CDR3 is CASRPFNQPQHF. The CDR3 DNA reads as TGTGCCAGCAGGCCCTTCAATCAGCCCCAGCATTTT.

This clonotype appeared a few times. V is TRBV12-3 or TRBV12-4 and J is TRBJ2-3; D may correspond to TRBD1 or TRBD2 (5 bases each). This CDR3 is built from 15 residues. Trimming cost V 2 bases and J 5 bases, with 14 bases left between them. The CDR3 DNA follows: TGTGCCAGCAGTTTATACCGGGGCTCGAAAGATACGCAGTATTTT. Its translation: CASSLYRGSKDTQYF.

V gene TRBV28 combines with J gene TRBJ2-3, with 8 bases identical to TRBD2. There are 15 residues in the CDR3. V lost 6 bases, J lost 9 bases, and 14 bases stayed unmatched. Germline-derived CDR1 and CDR2 are MDHEN and SYDVKM. Here the CDR3 reads CASRPAGGGVQTQYF. The CDR3 DNA sequence: TGTGCCAGCAGACCCGCGGGGGGCGGAGTACAGACGCAGTATTTT.

The chain has TRBV19 and TRBJ1-5, with D hard to call. Per germline, CDR1 LNHDA and CDR2 SQIVND (reference sequence). Trimming took off 7 bases at V and 6 bases at J, with 25 bases between the two ends. The CDR3 is 17 amino acids. Here the CDR3 DNA reads TGTGCCAGTATGCCCCCTGACCGCGGCGAGCGTGGTCAGCCCCAGCATTTT. The encoded protein is CASMPPDRGERGQPQHF.

Ten or more counts support this clonotype. The rearrangement joins TRBV5-1 to TRBJ1-4; 11 bases line up with TRBD1. Germline trimming cut 3 bases from V and 6 bases from J; bases unmatched to any gene: 13. Looked up from germline, CDR1 is SGHRS and CDR2 is YFSETQ. This CDR3 spans 18 amino acids. CDR3 amino acids: CASSSRISRTGGDEKLFF. The CDR3 DNA is TGCGCCAGCAGCTCGCGGATTAGTCGGACAGGGGGCGATGAAAAACTGTTTTTT.

There are a few counts of this clonotype. The chain uses TRBV29-1 and TRBJ1-2; D gene ambiguous. The CDR3 runs to 13 residues. Between the trimmed V and J ends, which lost 7 bases and 5 bases, there was a span of 17 bases. The germline V gene has CDR1 SQVTM and CDR2 ANQGSEA. Here the CDR3 reads CSAKTAGEYGYTF. CDR3 in DNA: TGCAGCGCTAAGACGGCCGGGGAGTATGGCTACACCTTC.

This clonotype was detected only a few times. The chain couples TRBV19 to TRBJ2-1, with D perhaps TRBD1 (6 bases). The CDR3 runs 14 residues. The germline gives CDR1 LNHDA, CDR2 SQIVND (reference sequence). Trimming shortened V by 4 bases and J by 2 bases, and 9 bases separated the two germline ends. Here the CDR3 reads CASSTWDTYNEQFF. Here the CDR3 DNA reads TGTGCCAGTAGTACATGGGACACCTACAATGAGCAGTTCTTC.

This chain uses TRBV6-1 with TRBJ2-3; D is unresolved. CDR3 length: 13 amino acids. Trimming stripped 4 bases from V and 5 bases from J, with 10 bases between. CDR1 and CDR2 from the germline V gene are MNHNS and SASEGT. The CDR3 protein is CASSGRPGDTQYF. The CDR3 DNA sequence: TGTGCCAGCAGTGGCCGACCGGGAGATACGCAGTATTTT.

To note about this clonotype: At one of its ends the junction is not consistent with the germline gene, which may arise from a read error. V usage is TRBV29-1 and J usage is TRBJ2-1; perhaps TRBD1 as D (6 bases). The CDR3 runs 14 residues. Germline values: CDR1 SQVTM, CDR2 ANQGSEA. CDR3 coding DNA: TGCAGCGTGGAAGGGGGTCTGGGGCGAGATGAGCAGTTCTTC. It encodes CSVEGGLGRDEQFF.

In its sample, this clonotype was seen a few times. The genes are TRBV20-1 and TRBJ2-2; D call uncertain. The CDR3 has 14 amino acids. CDR1 and CDR2 (germline): DFQATT, SNEGSKA (reference sequence). V was cut by 0 bases and J by 6 bases, with 11 bases left in between. The CDR3 DNA reads as TGCAGTGCTAGAGATTTACGTGGTTCCGGGGAGCTGTTTTTT. It specifies CSARDLRGSGELFF.

The chain combines TRBV4-2 with TRBJ2-5; the D is unclear. The CDR3 loop spans 12 amino acids. The ends were cut back, 0 bases at V and 6 bases at J, with 5 bases in the middle. CDR1 and CDR2 from the germline V gene are LGHNA and YNFKEQ. The DNA for the CDR3 is TGTGCCAGCAGCCAAGATCAGCAGACCCAGTACTTC. This gives the protein CASSQDQQTQYF.

This clonotype turned up a few times. V usage is TRBV7-9 and J usage is TRBJ1-6, with 9 nucleotides matching TRBD1. The CDR3 covers 15 residues. The V and J ends lost 2 bases and 9 bases, in that order; junction bases with no gene match: 5. Germline-derived CDR1 and CDR2 are SEHNR and FQNEAQ (reference sequence). CDR3 sequence reads: CASSLSGQGISPLHF. The CDR3 region has the DNA TGTGCCAGCAGCTTATCGGGACAGGGCATTTCACCCCTCCACTTT. Together with reference TRBV7-9 and TRBJ1-6, the CDR3 gives the full variable domain: DTGVSQNPRHKITKRGQNVTFRCDPISEHNRLYWYRQTLGQGPEFLTYFQNEAQLEKSRLLSDRFSAERPKGSFSTLEIQRTEQGDSAMYLCASSLSGQGISPLHFGNGTRLTVT.